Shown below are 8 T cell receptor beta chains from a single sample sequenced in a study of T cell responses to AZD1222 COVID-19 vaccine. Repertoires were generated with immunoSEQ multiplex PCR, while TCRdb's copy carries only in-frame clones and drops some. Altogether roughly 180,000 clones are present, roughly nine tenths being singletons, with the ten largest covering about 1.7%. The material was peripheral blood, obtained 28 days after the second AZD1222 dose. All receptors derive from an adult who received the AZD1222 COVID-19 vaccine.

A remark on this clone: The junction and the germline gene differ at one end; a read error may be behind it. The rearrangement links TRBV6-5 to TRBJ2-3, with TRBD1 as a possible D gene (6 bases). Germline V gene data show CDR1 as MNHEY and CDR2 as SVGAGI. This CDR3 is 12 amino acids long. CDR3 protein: CASSLPGTYEPF. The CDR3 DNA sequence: TGTGCCAGCAGTTTACCCGGGACATATGAACCGTTT.

The CDR3 reads CASTPGQTPGTQYF. CDR3 nucleotides: TGTGCCAGCACCCCGGGACAGACTCCCGGCACGCAGTATTTT. This chain connects TRBV27 to TRBJ2-3; TRBD1 matches 7 bases. Germline trimming cut 7 bases from V and 9 bases from J; bases unmatched to any gene: 13. From germline, CDR1 is MNHEY and CDR2 SMNVEV (reference sequence). The CDR3 length is 14 residues.

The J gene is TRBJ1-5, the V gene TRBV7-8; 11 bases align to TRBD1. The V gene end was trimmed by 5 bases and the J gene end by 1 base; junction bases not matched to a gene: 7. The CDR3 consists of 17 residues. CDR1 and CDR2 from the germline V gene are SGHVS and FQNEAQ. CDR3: CASSPGTGGGSNQPQHF. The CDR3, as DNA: TGTGCCAGCAGCCCCGGGACAGGGGGAGGGAGCAATCAGCCCCAGCATTTT. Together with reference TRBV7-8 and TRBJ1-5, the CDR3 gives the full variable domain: GAGVSQSPRYKVAKRGQDVALRCDPISGHVSLFWYQQALGQGPEFLTYFQNEAQLDKSGLPSDRFFAERPEGSVSTLKIQRTQQEDSAVYLCASSPGTGGGSNQPQHFGDGTRLSIL.

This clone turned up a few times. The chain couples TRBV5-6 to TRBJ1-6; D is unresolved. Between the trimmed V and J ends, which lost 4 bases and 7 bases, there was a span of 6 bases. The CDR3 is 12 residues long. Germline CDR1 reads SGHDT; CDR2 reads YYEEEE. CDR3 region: CASSRENSPLHF. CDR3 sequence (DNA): TGTGCCAGCAGCCGAGAGAATTCACCCCTCCACTTT.

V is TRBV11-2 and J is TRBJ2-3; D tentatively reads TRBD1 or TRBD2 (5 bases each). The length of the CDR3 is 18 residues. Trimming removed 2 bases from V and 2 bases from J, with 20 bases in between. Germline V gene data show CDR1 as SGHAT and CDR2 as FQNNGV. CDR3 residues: CASSLRRGRRQYTDTQYF. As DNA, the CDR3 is TGTGCCAGCAGCTTACGCAGAGGGAGAAGACAGTACACAGATACGCAGTATTTT.

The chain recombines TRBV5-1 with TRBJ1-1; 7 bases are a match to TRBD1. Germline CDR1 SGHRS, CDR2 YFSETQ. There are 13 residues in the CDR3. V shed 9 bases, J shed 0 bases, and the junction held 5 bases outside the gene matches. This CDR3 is CATRQGMNTEAFF. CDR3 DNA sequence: TGCGCCACCCGACAGGGCATGAACACTGAAGCTTTCTTT.

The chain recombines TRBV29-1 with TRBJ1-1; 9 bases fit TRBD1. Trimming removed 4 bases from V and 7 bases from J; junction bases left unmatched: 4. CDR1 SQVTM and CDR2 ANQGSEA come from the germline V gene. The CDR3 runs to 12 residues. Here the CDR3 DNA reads TGCAGCGTTGGGGGGGGACAGGGTGAAGCTTTCTTT. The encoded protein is CSVGGGQGEAFF.

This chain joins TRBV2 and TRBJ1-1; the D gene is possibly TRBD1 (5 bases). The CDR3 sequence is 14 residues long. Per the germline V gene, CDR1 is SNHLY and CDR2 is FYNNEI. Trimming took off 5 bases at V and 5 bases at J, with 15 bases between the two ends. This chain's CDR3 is CASSRGRGGTEAFF. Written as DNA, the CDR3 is TGTGCCAGCAGTCGAGGAAGGGGTGGGACTGAAGCTTTCTTT.